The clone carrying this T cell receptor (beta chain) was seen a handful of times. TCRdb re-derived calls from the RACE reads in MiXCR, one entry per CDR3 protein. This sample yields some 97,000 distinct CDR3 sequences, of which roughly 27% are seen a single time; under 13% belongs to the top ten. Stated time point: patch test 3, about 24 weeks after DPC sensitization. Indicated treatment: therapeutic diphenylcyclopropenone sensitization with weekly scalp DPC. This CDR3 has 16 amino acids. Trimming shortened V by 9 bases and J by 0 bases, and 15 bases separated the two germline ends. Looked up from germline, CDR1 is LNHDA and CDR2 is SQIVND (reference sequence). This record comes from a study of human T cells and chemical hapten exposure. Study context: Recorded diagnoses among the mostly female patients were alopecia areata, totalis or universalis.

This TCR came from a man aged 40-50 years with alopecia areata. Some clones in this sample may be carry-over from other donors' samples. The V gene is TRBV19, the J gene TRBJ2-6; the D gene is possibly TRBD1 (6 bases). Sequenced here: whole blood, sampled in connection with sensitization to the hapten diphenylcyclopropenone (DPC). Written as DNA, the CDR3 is TGTGCCAGCCGTGGACAGCCTATCTCTGGGGCCAACGTCCTGACTTTC. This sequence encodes CASRGQPISGANVLTF.